The 2 T cell receptor beta chains reported below all come from one sample, sequenced in a study of blood T cell repertoires in COVID-19. Libraries were prepared by immunoSEQ multiplex PCR; TCRdb keeps only in-frame clonotypes and omits some of them. The table lists a few hundred thousand clones, around 89% of them singletons, with 1% to 1.5% in the top ten. The sequencing input was peripheral blood. These receptors were obtained from a man aged 35 to 55 with acute or convalescent COVID-19.

The chain uses TRBV6-1 and TRBJ1-5; possibly TRBD1 for D (5 bases). This CDR3 contains 14 residues. Trimming stripped 1 base from V and 3 bases from J, with 7 bases between. The germline V gene has CDR1 MNHNS and CDR2 SASEGT. The DNA of the CDR3 is TGTGCCAGCAGTGAAGTAGGGGTCAATCAGCCCCAGCATTTT. Encoded protein: CASSEVGVNQPQHF.

The CDR3: CASSEATGAYSPLHF. The CDR3 nucleotides are TGTGCCAGCAGCGAGGCGACAGGCGCTTATTCACCCCTCCACTTT. The J gene is TRBJ1-6, the V gene TRBV28, with D maybe TRBD1 (6 bases). The CDR3 runs 15 residues. The V gene lost 6 bases and the J gene lost 8 bases, with 17 bases spanning the gap. Germline V gives CDR1 MDHEN, CDR2 SYDVKM.